The entry below describes one T cell receptor beta chain. Its target is not known. This sample was taken from a study of T cells after yellow fever vaccination. As for the study in general: With SMART-Seq v4 Ultra Low Input, the fractions containing low cell numbers were prepared. Points from the study as a whole: Researchers report a weaker secondary response that nonetheless peaked faster, day 5 versus 15. Detected again after the booster were most primary-vaccination clones, at approximately 96% CD4 and 80% to 90% CD8.

The TCR cDNA carried a universal primer site and UMIs from 5'RACE template switching. Via MiXCR, TCRdb re-called the 5' RACE reads, giving one row per CDR3 protein. The sample includes roughly 330,000 distinct CDR3 sequences, around 7% of them seen just once. This sequence originates from a man aged 18 to 29 who received the YFV17D yellow fever vaccine. The source material was PBMCs, sampled approximately 40 days after the first yellow fever vaccination.

The chain's CDR3 is CASSAYLQGPGNQPQHF. The CDR3 nucleotides read TGTGCCAGCAGTGCCTATTTACAGGGGCCGGGCAATCAGCCCCAGCATTTT. The chain links TRBV6-2 or TRBV6-3 to TRBJ1-5; TRBD1 matches 7 bases. Germline V gene sequence: CDR1 MNHEY, CDR2 SVGEGT. This CDR3 has 17 amino acids. Trimming at V came to 5 bases and at J to 2 bases, leaving 12 bases not matched to a gene.